What follows are 14 T cell receptor beta chains derived from one specimen sequenced in a study of cytomegalovirus exposure and HLA in healthy donors. 13 Jbeta primers and 60 Vbeta primers were used for the PCR. This table comes from immunoSEQ multiplex PCR, and its TCRdb copy is limited to in-frame clones, with some not included. The sample yields some 120,000 clones, around 79% seen once. The sample comprised PBMCs. The receptors come from a woman aged 40 to 50 in good health and CMV-seropositive.

The chain has TRBV7-2 and TRBJ1-6, with 9 bases fitting TRBD1. After removal of 5 bases from V and 9 bases from J, the junction contained 8 bases not matched to a gene. Germline V gene lookup returns CDR1 SGHTA and CDR2 FQGNSA. This CDR3 spans 15 amino acids. In DNA form, the CDR3 reads TGTGCCAGCAGCCCCCAGGGGGGACAGGGTTCACCCCTCCACTTT. This gives the protein CASSPQGGQGSPLHF.

The chain uses TRBV28 and TRBJ2-1, with TRBD2 as a possible D gene (5 bases). CDR3 length: 17 residues. V was cut by 7 bases and J by 9 bases, with 28 bases left in between. Germline CDR1 MDHEN, CDR2 SYDVKM. The CDR3 bases are TGTGCCAGCAATGCCCCCGGGGAGACTAACCAGAGAGGTGAGCAGTTCTTC. This sequence encodes CASNAPGETNQRGEQFF.

This sequence joins TRBV4-3 and TRBJ1-2, with D uncertain. With 1 base removed from V and 3 bases from J, the gap between germline ends came to 15 bases. The CDR3 totals 16 residues. From germline, CDR1 is LGHNA and CDR2 YSLEER. The CDR3 bases are TGCGCCAGCAGCCAAGCGTTTGAGAGCCTCGACTATGGCTACACCTTC. Translating it yields CASSQAFESLDYGYTF.

This clone was found a few times. This chain connects TRBV27 to TRBJ2-1; TRBD1 matches at 10 bases. The CDR3 loop spans 16 amino acids. The junction had 9 bases not matched to a gene; V was cut back by 3 bases and J by 7 bases. Germline V gene lookup returns CDR1 MNHEY and CDR2 SMNVEV (reference sequence). The CDR3: CASSFFSGQGLNEQFF. CDR3 coding DNA: TGTGCCAGCAGTTTCTTCTCGGGACAGGGGCTTAATGAGCAGTTCTTC.

The chain joins TRBV4-2 to TRBJ2-5; D possibly corresponds to TRBD2 (6 bases). The tail of the sequence fits TRBJ2-7 better, so the J call may be wrong. This CDR3 has 15 amino acids. In germline, CDR1 is LGHNA, CDR2 YNFKEQ. CDR3 sequence (DNA): TGTGCCAGCAGCCAAGTCCTGGGAGGCTCCTACGAGCAGTACTTC. Translated: CASSQVLGGSYEQYF.

V gene TRBV19 combines with J gene TRBJ2-5, with 9 bases identical to TRBD1. CDR3 length equals 16 residues. J lost 4 bases, V lost 2 bases, and 8 bases had no gene match. Germline loops: CDR1 LNHDA, CDR2 SQIVND (reference sequence). The CDR3 DNA is TGTGCCAGTAGTATAATCGAGGGGACAGGGAGAGAGACCCAGTACTTC. It codes for CASSIIEGTGRETQYF.

This sequence joins TRBV15 and TRBJ1-5; D is possibly TRBD1 (6 bases). V lost 5 bases, J lost 1 base, and 9 bases lay in between. Germline V lookup: CDR1 LNHNV, CDR2 YYDKDF (reference sequence). The CDR3 runs to 14 residues. Here the CDR3 DNA reads TGTGCCACCAGCCGGGGGGGCAGCAATCAGCCCCAGCATTTT. Translation gives CATSRGGSNQPQHF.

This clone was observed a single time. The V call is TRBV5-1, the J call TRBJ2-2, with 7 bases matching TRBD1. CDR1 and CDR2 (germline): SGHRS, YFSETQ. J gave up 0 bases and V 0 bases, and 5 bases lay outside the gene matches. This CDR3 is 17 amino acids long. Here the CDR3 reads CASSLEPRGSNTGELFF. The DNA of the CDR3 is TGCGCCAGCAGCTTGGAGCCCAGGGGGTCGAACACCGGGGAGCTGTTTTTT.

The J gene is TRBJ1-2, the V gene TRBV4-2, with D perhaps matching TRBD1 (6 bases). The CDR3 contains 16 residues. The germline V gene has CDR1 LGHNA and CDR2 YNFKEQ. Trimming left V 0 bases short and J 8 bases short, with 19 bases between. The CDR3 nucleotides read TGTGCCAGCAGCCAAGATCCGGCAGGGGCCGTCGGAGGCTACACCTTC. Its protein is CASSQDPAGAVGGYTF.

This clone was seen more than once but under ten times. J is TRBJ2-3 and V is TRBV30; D is ambiguous. Germline V lookup: CDR1 GTSNPN, CDR2 SVGIG (reference sequence). The CDR3 length is 12 residues. Deletions cut 4 bases from V and 4 bases from J, with 9 bases between. The CDR3 protein is CAWNERPDTQYF. CDR3 DNA sequence: TGTGCCTGGAACGAGAGGCCAGATACGCAGTATTTT.

The V and J genes are TRBV2 and TRBJ1-2; the D gene is possibly TRBD1 (5 bases). Trimming removed 10 bases at V and 8 bases at J, with 17 bases between. The germline V gene encodes CDR1 SNHLY and CDR2 FYNNEI. This CDR3 is built from 12 residues. CDR3 protein: CATAGGSGGYTF. The CDR3 bases are TGTGCCACGGCGGGGGGTTCGGGGGGCTACACCTTC.

CDR3: CASSAETGQVRNSPLHF. Here the CDR3 DNA reads TGTGCCAGCAGCGCCGAGACGGGACAGGTTCGCAATTCACCCCTCCACTTT. The chain couples TRBV9 to TRBJ1-6; 8 bases fit TRBD1. J lost 7 bases, V lost 3 bases, and 12 bases had no gene match. This CDR3 has 17 residues. CDR1 and CDR2 from the germline V gene are SGDLS and YYNGEE. Full variable domain (outside the CDR3, taken from reference TRBV9 and TRBJ1-6): DSGVTQTPKHLITATGQRVTLRCSPRSGDLSVYWYQQSLDQGLQFLIQYYNGEERAKGNILERFSAQQFPDLHSELNLSSLELGDSALYFCASSAETGQVRNSPLHFGNGTRLTVT.

The count of this clone is one. This chain joins TRBV5-8 and TRBJ2-1, with D maybe TRBD2 (5 bases). Germline V gene sequence: CDR1 SGHTS, CDR2 YDEGEE. The germline V and J ends were trimmed by 0 bases and 2 bases, with 9 bases remaining between them. This CDR3 spans 15 amino acids. CDR3 DNA sequence: TGTGCCAGCAGCTTGGGAGGGAGAACCTACAATGAGCAGTTCTTC. This encodes CASSLGGRTYNEQFF.

The chain joins TRBV28 to TRBJ2-1; D remains unclear. The CDR3 extends over 14 amino acids. Between the trimmed V and J ends, which lost 3 bases and 3 bases, there was a span of 9 bases. From germline, CDR1 is MDHEN and CDR2 SYDVKM. The CDR3 here is CASSFEELYNEQFF. The DNA for the CDR3 is TGTGCCAGCAGTTTCGAGGAGCTCTACAATGAGCAGTTCTTC.